This passage covers 16 T cell receptor beta chains from one sample sequenced in a study of T cells expressing NK-cell markers. TCRdb re-called the 5' RACE reads and catalogs CDR3 proteins one per entry, DNA excluded. In all, the sample yields about 430,000 distinct CDR3 sequences. The sample consisted of blood T cells: a sorted CD56 or NKG2C T cell subset, CD4+ or CD8+ T cells, or bulk PBMC T cells (not recorded which). The receptors originated from a woman in her forties or fifties in good health.

The chain couples TRBV11-2 to TRBJ2-1; without DNA, the TCRdb call of TRBD2 cannot be checked. The length of the CDR3 is 16 residues. CDR1 and CDR2 from the germline V gene are SGHAT and FQNNGV. This chain's CDR3 is CASSPAGLAGVGEQFF.

The chain employs TRBV3-1 and TRBJ2-3; the D call of TRBD2 rests on TCRdb alone, since no DNA is present to check it. CDR3 size: 14 residues. Germline V gives CDR1 LGHDT, CDR2 YNNKEL (reference sequence). The CDR3 is CASSPLGPADTQYF.

The rearrangement links TRBV20-1 to TRBJ2-5. CDR1 DFQATT and CDR2 SNEGSKA come from the germline V gene (reference sequence). The CDR3 consists of 16 residues. The CDR3 loop is CSAKPDGSRFRETQYF.

The J gene is TRBJ2-2, the V gene TRBV12-3 or TRBV12-4; without DNA, the TCRdb call of TRBD1 cannot be checked. CDR3 size: 16 residues. The CDR3 region is CASVPWLAPNTGELFF.

The chain employs TRBV7-9 and TRBJ2-3; the D call of TRBD2 rests on TCRdb alone, since no DNA is present to check it. Germline lookup yields CDR1 SEHNR and CDR2 FQNEAQ (reference sequence). CDR3 size: 19 residues. Here the CDR3 reads CASSSSKGGRWLGTDTQYF.

The chain recombines TRBV12-3 or TRBV12-4 with TRBJ1-3. The CDR3 consists of 15 residues. The CDR3 reads CASSLKLLSGNTIYF.

The genes are TRBV24-1 and TRBJ2-2; TCRdb reports TRBD2, a call that lacks DNA to check it against. CDR3 length: 17 amino acids. The germline V gene has CDR1 KGHDR and CDR2 SFDVKD. This chain's CDR3 is CATSDPSTSGNTGELFF.

This rearrangement joins TRBV6-5 to TRBJ2-2; the TRBD2 assignment by TCRdb is unverifiable without DNA. The CDR3 is 11 residues long. Germline V gives CDR1 MNHEY, CDR2 SVGAGI. Here the CDR3 reads CASERAGELFF.

V is TRBV2 and J is TRBJ2-7; TCRdb gives TRBD2 as the D gene, but with no DNA this cannot be confirmed. The germline CDR1 and CDR2 sequences are SNHLY and FYNNEI. The CDR3 contains 14 residues. CDR3 in amino acids: CASRKSPSSYEQYF.

The chain is built from TRBV27 and TRBJ1-3; TCRdb reports TRBD1, a call that lacks DNA to check it against. This CDR3 contains 15 residues. The V gene's germline CDR1 is MNHEY and CDR2 SMNVEV (reference sequence). The CDR3 reads CASSLGPGGGNTIYF.

V gene TRBV6-2 or TRBV6-3 combines with J gene TRBJ2-1; TCRdb names TRBD1, which stays unverified in the absence of DNA. Germline CDR1 and CDR2: MNHEY and SVGEGT. The CDR3 spans 14 residues. CDR3 region: CASSPRTLRNEQFF.

This chain uses TRBV2 with TRBJ2-7; TCRdb names TRBD1, which stays unverified in the absence of DNA. CDR3 length: 15 amino acids. Germline loops: CDR1 SNHLY, CDR2 FYNNEI. CDR3: CASGAPTGGFDEQYF.

The V gene is TRBV9, the J gene TRBJ1-5; TCRdb's D call of TRBD1 is untestable without DNA. CDR3 length: 18 amino acids. Per the germline V gene, CDR1 is SGDLS and CDR2 is YYNGEE. The CDR3 spells CASSVESRGMDLVQPQHF.

The chain carries TRBV4-1 and TRBJ2-3. Germline V CDR1 and CDR2: MGHRA, YSYEKL. CDR3 length: 16 residues. The CDR3 loop reads CASSQVGRQATDTQYF.

The chain carries TRBV12-3 or TRBV12-4 and TRBJ1-5; TCRdb proposes TRBD1, but this gene call is untestable without DNA. The CDR3 runs to 16 residues. The CDR3 protein is CASSFGTGLSNQPQHF.

The genes are TRBV20-1 and TRBJ2-1; TCRdb's D gene call, TRBD1, goes unchecked for lack of DNA. The CDR3 consists of 16 residues. The germline gives CDR1 DFQATT, CDR2 SNEGSKA (reference sequence). This chain's CDR3 is CSARETGTGSYNEQFF.